The rows below give T cell receptor beta chains drawn from one sample of a study of identical twins. MiXCR, run by TCRdb on the 5' RACE reads, gives a single entry per CDR3 protein. The sample lists approximately 890,000 distinct CDR3 sequences; about 12% were seen once. These data were also reused for a study on yellow fever vaccine responses in identical twins.

The specimen sequenced was PBMCs. These receptors came from a woman between 18 and 29 years old in good health. Both conserved end residues are part of each CDR3. D genes are given only for firm matches. A row's size may be missing; if present it is once, few, many or a size class.

V gene	D gene	clone size	J gene	CDR3 protein	CDR3 DNA
TRBV12-3/TRBV12-4	.	few	TRBJ1-4	CASSFRAINEKLFF	TGTGCCAGCAGCTTCCGGGCCATAAATGAAAAACTGTTTTTT
TRBV5-1	.	.	TRBJ1-1	CASSFSLWDPEAFF	TGCGCCAGCAGCTTTAGTTTGTGGGACCCTGAAGCTTTCTTT
TRBV2	.	few	TRBJ2-7	CASSEWGSTRVAYEQYF	TGTGCCAGCAGTGAATGGGGGTCTACTAGAGTCGCCTACGAGCAGTACTTC
TRBV6-4	TRBD2	many	TRBJ2-1	CASTPLFLAGAASYNEQFF	TGTGCCAGCACCCCGCTATTTCTAGCGGGGGCCGCTTCCTACAATGAGCAGTTCTTC
TRBV5-1	.	few	TRBJ2-3	CASSSPLEDTQYF	TGCGCCAGCAGTTCTCCTTTGGAAGATACGCAGTATTTT
TRBV7-2	.	.	TRBJ2-1	CASSRWGDYNEQFF	TGTGCCAGCAGCCGGTGGGGGGACTACAATGAGCAGTTCTTC
TRBV5-1	.	.	TRBJ2-2	CASGSGFRYTGELFF	TGCGCCAGCGGGTCTGGGTTTAGATACACCGGGGAGCTGTTTTTT
TRBV15	.	few	TRBJ2-5	CATSSRPVQTQYF	TGTGCCACCAGCAGCCGACCGGTGCAGACCCAGTACTTC
TRBV12-3/TRBV12-4	TRBD1	many	TRBJ2-3	CASSPHPGTGKDTQYF	TGTGCCAGCAGTCCCCACCCCGGGACAGGGAAAGATACGCAGTATTTT
TRBV24-1	TRBD2	few	TRBJ2-1	CATRPGLGGNEQFF	TGTGCCACCAGGCCGGGACTAGGAGGGAATGAGCAGTTCTTC
TRBV20-1	.	few	TRBJ2-1	CSALWGKGNEQFF	TGCAGTGCCCTGTGGGGGAAAGGGAATGAGCAGTTCTTC
TRBV29-1	.	many	TRBJ2-3	CSVVATGIRTDTQYF	TGCAGCGTAGTGGCGACAGGTATTAGGACAGATACGCAGTATTTT
TRBV24-1	TRBD2	once	TRBJ2-1	CATSDSGLAGFDEQFF	TGTGCCACCAGTGATTCGGGACTAGCGGGATTTGATGAGCAGTTCTTC
TRBV7-9	.	.	TRBJ1-1	CASSFSRGLDTEAFF	TGTGCCAGCAGCTTCAGTAGGGGCCTGGACACTGAAGCTTTCTTT
TRBV5-1	.	.	TRBJ2-1	CASSWREAGYNEQFF	TGCGCCAGCAGCTGGAGGGAGGCGGGCTACAATGAGCAGTTCTTC
TRBV24-1	TRBD1	few	TRBJ2-7	CATSDPDRGLEQYF	TGTGCCACCAGTGATCCAGACAGGGGGCTCGAGCAGTACTTC
TRBV12-3/TRBV12-4	.	many	TRBJ1-6	CASSWGQDNSPLHF	TGTGCCAGCAGTTGGGGACAAGATAATTCACCCCTCCACTTT
TRBV10-3	TRBD1	few	TRBJ1-1	CAIRGDRGAEAFF	TGTGCCATCAGAGGGGACAGGGGGGCTGAAGCTTTCTTT
TRBV3-1	.	few	TRBJ2-1	CASSPITRGNYNEQFF	TGTGCCAGCAGCCCAATAACGCGGGGAAATTACAATGAGCAGTTCTTC
TRBV10-3	.	.	TRBJ1-5	CAIREQDNQPQHF	TGTGCCATCAGGGAACAGGATAATCAGCCCCAGCATTTT
TRBV29-1	TRBD2	few	TRBJ2-7	CSVGRRLAGLEGVGEQYF	TGCAGCGTTGGTCGTCGACTAGCGGGATTAGAGGGGGTCGGCGAGCAGTACTTC
TRBV11-2	TRBD1	few	TRBJ2-7	CASSAWDRGRYEQYF	TGTGCCAGCAGCGCTTGGGACAGGGGGAGGTACGAGCAGTACTTC
TRBV25-1	.	few	TRBJ2-1	CASRKGGHNEQFF	TGTGCCAGCAGGAAGGGCGGGCACAATGAGCAGTTCTTC
TRBV10-3	.	few	TRBJ1-1	CAISDREQTEAFF	TGTGCCATCAGTGATAGGGAGCAGACTGAAGCTTTCTTT
TRBV20-1	.	.	TRBJ2-7	CSASGASSYEQYF	TGCAGTGCTAGCGGGGCGAGCTCCTACGAGCAGTACTTC
TRBV4-2	TRBD2	many	TRBJ2-3	CASSQGGLAGGFDTQYF	TGTGCCAGCAGCCAAGGAGGACTAGCGGGGGGGTTCGATACGCAGTATTTT
TRBV4-1	TRBD2	few	TRBJ2-1	CASSSISGSYNEQFF	TGCGCCAGCAGCAGCATTAGCGGGTCCTACAATGAGCAGTTCTTC
TRBV4-1	.	.	TRBJ2-1	CASSQAELMGSNEQFF	TGCGCCAGCAGCCAAGCTGAACTAATGGGGTCCAATGAGCAGTTCTTC